This entry describes one T cell receptor beta chain. Antigen unknown. The data were obtained in a study of beta chain features in type 1 diabetes. Across the study: The examined sorted cells totaled 85 million to 120 million across samples.

Whole-study results and caveats: TCRB CDR3s from Type 1 diabetes patients were moderately but significantly shorter in all four CD4+ subsets.

Every isolated RNA sample was fully reverse transcribed, so sequencing captured expressed TCRB transcripts. Profiling relied on immunoSEQ multiplex PCR, and the TCRdb table lists in-frame clones only, not all of them. The sample lists around 40,000 clones, over 60% occurring once. Germline assignment: CDR1 SGHTA and CDR2 FQGNSA. Trimming stripped 1 base from V and 8 bases from J, with 5 bases between. The CDR3 contains 12 residues. This sequence originates from a woman aged 18-29 years with type 1 diabetes. This chain links TRBV7-2 with TRBJ1-4; D is unclear. The sequenced material came from Tregs from blood. DNA for the CDR3: TGTGCCAGCAGCTTAGATATCGAAAAACTGTTTTTT. Amino acids: CASSLDIEKLFF. Full variable domain (rest looked up from reference TRBV7-2 and TRBJ1-4): GAGVSQSPSNKVTEKGKDVELRCDPISGHTALYWYRQSLGQGLEFLIYFQGNSAPDKSGLPSDRFSAERTGGSVSTLTIQRTQQEDSAVYLCASSLDIEKLFFGSGTQLSVL.